This TCR beta chain emerged from a study of T cell responses to AZD1222 COVID-19 vaccine. General study findings and limits: Only five to seven AZD1222 recipients were seropositive at baseline. Vaccine-associated CD4 TCRs ranged over spike, dominating at 160-218 and 743-854. Donors were chiefly white British, with a greater number of females, and clonal diversity was perhaps underestimated. Among spike-specific TCRs, nearly half reportedly target unmutated variant regions.

Repertoires were generated with immunoSEQ multiplex PCR, while TCRdb's copy carries only in-frame clones and drops some. The table lists 120,000 or so clones, 90% of them singletons, with roughly 4.4% in the top ten. This CDR3 comprises 15 residues. The V gene end was trimmed by 3 bases and the J gene end by 3 bases; junction bases not matched to a gene: 3. The V gene's germline CDR1 is LNHDA and CDR2 SQIVND (reference sequence). In regard to this clone: What it binds is unknown.

The source is an adult in good health. The chain combines TRBV19 with TRBJ2-1; 9 nucleotides match TRBD1. The sample here was peripheral blood, taken on day 0 of MenACWY control vaccination. CDR3 sequence: CASSMGTGFYNEQFF. The CDR3 DNA sequence: TGTGCCAGTAGTATGGGGACAGGGTTCTACAATGAGCAGTTCTTC.